This entry lists 9 T cell receptor beta chains sequenced from one sample in a study of human T cells and chemical hapten exposure. TCRdb re-derived calls from the RACE reads in MiXCR, one entry per CDR3 protein. The data hold 150,000 to 200,000 distinct CDR3 sequences, with about 15% observed a single time. The time point denotes: patch test 1, 2 weeks after DPC sensitization. Treatment reported: therapeutic diphenylcyclopropenone sensitization with weekly scalp DPC. The sample was whole blood, taken in connection with sensitization to the hapten diphenylcyclopropenone (DPC). All receptors derive from a woman aged 25 to 39 with alopecia areata. Some clones in this sample may be carry-over from other donors' samples.

A few counts support this clonotype. The CDR3 loop reads CASSLVQGAREQYF. Here the CDR3 DNA reads TGTGCCAGCAGTTTAGTACAGGGGGCGCGGGAGCAGTACTTC. The rearrangement links TRBV28 to TRBJ2-7; TRBD1 matches at 9 bases. The CDR3 runs 14 residues. CDR1 and CDR2 (germline): MDHEN, SYDVKM. V trimming: 2 bases; J trimming: 7 bases; junction bases outside the gene matches: 6.

This clonotype occurred many times. The V call is TRBV3-1, the J call TRBJ2-7; D possibly uses TRBD1 or TRBD2 (5 bases each). Trimming took 1 base from V and 3 from J, leaving 7 bases between them. Germline-derived CDR1 and CDR2 are LGHDT and YNNKEL (reference sequence). The CDR3 totals 13 residues. CDR3 sequence reads: CASSQGGIYEQYF. The CDR3 DNA is TGTGCCAGCAGCCAAGGGGGGATCTACGAGCAGTACTTC.

The CDR3 sequence: CASSLWGRTGADEKLFF. Here the CDR3 DNA reads TGTGCCAGCAGTTTATGGGGCCGGACAGGGGCGGATGAAAAACTGTTTTTT. The chain uses TRBV28 and TRBJ1-4; 9 bases are shared with TRBD1. Per germline, CDR1 MDHEN and CDR2 SYDVKM. The CDR3 has 17 residues. V dropped 0 bases and J dropped 6; count of bases not matched to a gene: 8.

This clonotype was counted a few times. This chain connects TRBV30 to TRBJ1-6; D uncertain. Germline V gene data show CDR1 as GTSNPN and CDR2 as SVGIG (reference sequence). This CDR3 comprises 12 residues. V lost 4 bases, J lost 7 bases, and 8 bases lay in between. CDR3 region: CAWNPANSPLHF. The CDR3 DNA sequence: TGTGCCTGGAACCCTGCGAATTCACCCCTCCACTTT.

In this sample, this clonotype turned up a few times. The V and J genes are TRBV6-5 and TRBJ1-2; no reliable D call. Per germline, CDR1 MNHEY and CDR2 SVGAGI. This CDR3 spans 13 amino acids. Trimming pared 0 bases from V and 2 bases from J, leaving 4 bases between. CDR3 region: CASSYSRNYGYTF. CDR3 coding DNA: TGTGCCAGCAGTTACTCAAGGAACTATGGCTACACCTTC.

This chain links TRBV11-2 with TRBJ1-5; D might be TRBD1 (5 bases). This CDR3 has 13 amino acids. Trimming shortened V by 2 bases and J by 5 bases, and 7 bases separated the two germline ends. Germline CDR1 and CDR2: SGHAT and FQNNGV. The CDR3 DNA follows: TGTGCCAGCAGCTTATCGGGGGATCAGCCCCAGCATTTT. Translation: CASSLSGDQPQHF. Full variable domain (rest looked up from reference TRBV11-2 and TRBJ1-5): EAGVAQSPRYKIIEKRQSVAFWCNPISGHATLYWYQQILGQGPKLLIQFQNNGVVDDSQLPKDRFSAERLKGVDSTLKIQPAKLEDSAVYLCASSLSGDQPQHFGDGTRLSIL.

V usage is TRBV4-1 and J usage is TRBJ2-7; D is unclear. V lost 5 bases to trimming and J lost 0 bases, with 11 bases between them. CDR1 and CDR2 from the germline V gene are MGHRA and YSYEKL. There are 14 residues in the CDR3. This chain's CDR3 is CASSKGHLSYEQYF. The CDR3 region has the DNA TGCGCCAGCAGCAAAGGGCACCTCTCCTACGAGCAGTACTTC.

The J gene is TRBJ2-3, the V gene TRBV5-4, with unresolved D. Deletions cut 3 bases from V and 4 bases from J, with 6 bases between. The V gene's germline CDR1 is SGHNT and CDR2 YYREEE (reference sequence). The CDR3 runs to 12 residues. CDR3 sequence: CASSYRPDTQYF. The CDR3, as DNA: TGTGCCAGCAGCTACCGACCAGATACGCAGTATTTT.

There are a few counts of this clonotype. V gene TRBV5-1 combines with J gene TRBJ2-3; D is perhaps TRBD1 (6 bases). CDR3 length: 14 residues. The germline V and J ends were trimmed by 5 bases and 2 bases, with 12 bases remaining between them. Germline assignment: CDR1 SGHRS and CDR2 YFSETQ. The CDR3 is CASRSQGTTDTQYF. In nucleotides, the CDR3 is TGCGCCAGCAGATCACAGGGTACCACAGATACGCAGTATTTT. Full variable domain (remainder filled in from reference TRBV5-1 and TRBJ2-3): KAGVTQTPRYLIKTRGQQVTLSCSPISGHRSVSWYQQTPGQGLQFLFEYFSETQRNKGNFPGRFSGRQFSNSRSEMNVSTLELGDSALYLCASRSQGTTDTQYFGPGTRLTVL.